One TCR beta chain is described in this entry. Its antigen is not yet known. Base qualities are not provided; no much larger clone lies one nucleotide away. Library method: the immunoSEQ multiplex PCR assay. RNA was extracted from all samples and reverse transcribed into cDNA as template for TCR sequencing. First-strand cDNA was synthesized using SuperScript III with a 2:1 mix of oligo-dT and random hexamers. A synthetic immune receptor repertoire was used to gauge amplification bias, and whatever bias remained was removed computationally. From the authors' description of their analysis: After raw reads were preprocessed to remove errors, the CDR3 was defined following IMGT conventions as running from the conserved cysteine to phenylalanine. Clonality was computed by normalizing Shannon entropy by log2 of the number of productive unique TCRs and subtracting the result from 1. Whether scalp clones were CD4 or CD8 was inferred by matching scalp TCRbeta sequences against CD4 and CD8 repertoires sorted from blood. TCRdb took over this immuneACCESS table, retaining in-frame rearrangements with V and J assigned. Such tables are incomplete; in checked studies, under half of the missing clones stem from an unresolved V gene, and the remainder is unexplained. Clone size and the V and J calls come from that table; the DNA yielded D and trimming. The sample table contains roughly 200,000 clones; only one count was recorded for roughly three fifths of them. The ten largest account for approximately 3.3% of the sample.

This specimen comes from a study of CD8+ T cells in alopecia areata (dated by TCRdb to 2016 to 2018). About the investigation overall: The treated patients took part in an open-label pilot trial in which moderate-to-severe alopecia areata was treated with oral tofacitinib at 5 to 10 mg twice daily. In both human patients and the C3H/HeJ mouse model, the study applied high-throughput TCRbeta sequencing to look at T cell clonal expansion in alopecia areata. Patients received tofacitinib for 6 to 18 months and were then followed off drug for 6 months to check for delayed response and recurrence. In treated patients, disease severity was measured using the SALT score, which gives the percentage of scalp surface area affected. RNA was extracted with the PAXgene miRNA kit for fixed scalp, the miRNeasy kit for PBMCs, and the RNeasy kit for mouse skin. Amplification of TCRbeta CDR3 regions was done by immunoSEQ multiplex PCR using 35 Vbeta forward primers and 13 Jbeta reverse primers. Tofacitinib-treated patients had biopsies at baseline and at 4 and 24 weeks of treatment, with a later scalp biopsy in several patients. Scalp tissue and sorted CD4+ and CD8+ peripheral blood T cells from patchy and totalis/universalis alopecia areata patients and from healthy controls were covered by human TCRbeta sequencing. Clonality in the scalp was compared among normal scalp (n=4), patchy alopecia areata scalp (n=8), and alopecia totalis/universalis scalp (n=8).

The study at large found these results: The treated cohort was small, with a single nonresponder, so links between baseline CD8+ expansion and response need larger studies. Unlike mouse skin, where gammadelta T cells dominate, normal human skin contains resident alphabeta T cells that get sequenced too, which complicates analysis of the scalp TCR repertoire. Tofacitinib significantly lowered scalp clonality and the number of expanded CD8+ clones among the top 100 scalp clones. Compared with normal scalp, lesional scalp had higher clonality and more expanded CD8+ clones, particularly in alopecia totalis/universalis, a pattern that suggests antigenic drive. During tofacitinib treatment, many expanded lesional clones remained in scalp and blood, and this persistence may partly explain relapse after treatment is stopped. Compared with mice, TCR sequences shared between patients were less clear, possibly partly because of HLA diversity across the patient population.

Counted from cysteine to phenylalanine, this CDR3 has 14 amino acids. The kept DNA is CDR3 alone, 42 bases in frame from the first base. CDR1 and CDR2, per the germline V gene, are SGHRS and YFSETQ. V and J lose 4 bases and 6 bases, and a span of 15 bases separates them. The time point tag for this specimen amounts to: 4 weeks on oral tofacitinib. This specimen's treatment or condition label, interpreted: oral pan-JAK inhibitor, 5-10 mg twice daily. Lesional scalp punch biopsies and peripheral blood were collected from alopecia areata patients. After PBMCs were isolated by density centrifugation and stained for CD3, CD4 and CD8, a FACSAria was used to sort CD4+ and CD8+ T cells.

Recombination linked TRBV5-1 to TRBJ2-3, with no reliable assignment of the D segment. The sequences come from CD4+ T cells sorted from blood, collected at week 4, from a patient treated with tofacitinib. This TCR derives from a human donor with alopecia areata. The sequenced DNA: TGCGCCAGCAGCCCTGGGTGGGGTTGGGATACGCAGTATTTT. It specifies CASSPGWGWDTQYF.